Below, 14 T cell receptor beta chains from the same sample are listed, as sequenced in a study of blood T cell repertoires in COVID-19. Using immunoSEQ multiplex PCR, the repertoire was profiled, and TCRdb retains in-frame clones only, with some absent. Of 340,000 or so clones in the sample, around 86% were seen once. The sequencing input was peripheral blood. The receptors stem from a man aged 45-65 years with active or convalescent COVID-19.

The chain is built from TRBV30 and TRBJ1-5, with 10 bases matching TRBD1. The CDR3 has 14 residues. Germline CDR1 and CDR2: GTSNPN and SVGIG (reference sequence). The J segment lost 7 bases and the V segment lost 1 base, leaving 4 bases of the junction unmatched. CDR3 bases: TGTGCCTGGAGTGCCGGGACAGGGGTCCAGCCCCAGCATTTT. It translates to CAWSAGTGVQPQHF.

The V gene is TRBV11-3, the J gene TRBJ2-5; TRBD1 aligns across 7 bases. J was trimmed by 1 base and V by 9 bases; bases with no gene match: 5. Per the germline V gene, CDR1 is SGHNT and CDR2 is YENEEA. The CDR3 has 13 amino acids. CDR3 coding DNA: TGTGCCAGTTCGGGACAGACCCAAGAGACCCAGTACTTC. Protein sequence: CASSGQTQETQYF.

The chain has TRBV5-5 and TRBJ2-1, with 7 bases that match TRBD1. The CDR3 sequence is 15 residues long. V gave up 0 bases and J gave up 5 bases; unmatched junction bases: 5. The V gene's germline CDR1 is SGHKS and CDR2 YYEKEE (reference sequence). The CDR3 DNA reads as TGTGCCAGCAGCTTGGGACAGGGTATGGACAATGAGCAGTTCTTC. Translation gives CASSLGQGMDNEQFF.

J is TRBJ1-3 and V is TRBV5-8; D is unclear. The CDR3 runs 14 residues. The V end lost 4 bases, the J end lost 2 bases, and 10 bases lay between the germline ends. The V gene's germline CDR1 is SGHTS and CDR2 YDEGEE. The CDR3 reads CASSLESAGNTIYF. For the CDR3, the DNA is TGTGCCAGCAGCCTAGAAAGCGCTGGAAACACCATATATTTT.

The chain uses TRBV5-6 and TRBJ1-2; a weak D match, TRBD1 (6 bases). V lost 6 bases and J 5 bases, leaving 17 bases between the germline ends. The CDR3 sequence is 14 residues long. Germline V gives CDR1 SGHDT, CDR2 YYEEEE. CDR3 residues: CASIREGTLYGYTF. Written as DNA, the CDR3 is TGTGCCAGCATCCGGGAGGGGACACTTTATGGCTACACCTTC. The whole variable domain, filled in from reference TRBV5-6 and TRBJ1-2, reads DAGVTQSPTHLIKTRGQQVTLRCSPKSGHDTVSWYQQALGQGPQFIFQYYEEEERQRGNFPDRFSGHQFPNYSSELNVNALLLGDSALYLCASIREGTLYGYTFGSGTRLTVV.

The rearrangement links TRBV4-2 to TRBJ2-1; 7 bases align to TRBD1. The germline CDR1 and CDR2 sequences are LGHNA and YNFKEQ. This CDR3 comprises 15 residues. The trim removed 4 bases at V and 4 bases at J, leaving 7 bases unmatched. In nucleotides, the CDR3 is TGTGCCAGCAGCCCAGACAGGGTAGGGTACAATGAGCAGTTCTTC. This encodes CASSPDRVGYNEQFF.

The J gene is TRBJ2-7, the V gene TRBV6-5; TRBD1 matches at 8 bases. The CDR3 loop spans 14 amino acids. Germline trimming cut 6 bases from V and 5 bases from J; bases unmatched to any gene: 9. Germline values: CDR1 MNHEY, CDR2 SVGAGI. CDR3 DNA sequence: TGTGCCAGCAGCAAGCCAGGGGGCTCACACGAGCAGTACTTC. This sequence encodes CASSKPGGSHEQYF.

This chain uses TRBV2 with TRBJ1-6; no clear D gene. The CDR3 is 11 amino acids. Germline CDR1 is SNHLY and CDR2 is FYNNEI. Deletions cut 6 bases from V and 16 bases from J, with 13 bases between. The CDR3 nucleotides read TGTGCCAGCAGCGTGAGGATCCTGCTCCACTTT. This gives the protein CASSVRILLHF. The whole variable domain, filled in from reference TRBV2 and TRBJ1-6, reads EPEVTQTPSHQVTQMGQEVILRCVPISNHLYFYWYRQILGQKVEFLVSFYNNEISEKSEIFDDQFSVERPDGSNFTLKIRSTKLEDSAMYFCASSVRILLHFGNGTRLTVT.

This chain uses TRBV24-1 with TRBJ1-5; D is perhaps TRBD1 (5 bases). CDR1 is KGHDR and CDR2 is SFDVKD in the germline V gene. V dropped 3 bases and J dropped 4 bases, with 12 bases sitting between them. This CDR3 has 15 residues. The CDR3 bases are TGTGCCACCAGTGATGGCTCAGGGAAAAATCAGCCCCAGCATTTT. Translated: CATSDGSGKNQPQHF.

V and J are TRBV6-6 and TRBJ2-3; 14 bases match TRBD2. This CDR3 comprises 15 residues. The germline CDR1 and CDR2 sequences are MNHNY and SVGAGI (reference sequence). The junction had 7 bases not matched to a gene; V was cut back by 7 bases and J by 7 bases. The CDR3 sequence: CASTPGTSGSYTQYF. In nucleotides, the CDR3 is TGTGCCAGCACCCCGGGGACTAGCGGGAGCTATACGCAGTATTTT.

The chain's CDR3 is CASSPDSQTNEKLFF. In DNA, the CDR3 is TGTGCCAGCAGTCCCGACAGTCAAACTAATGAAAAACTGTTTTTT. The gene calls are TRBV6-5 and TRBJ1-4; D may be TRBD1 (5 bases). This CDR3 has 15 amino acids. Per the germline V gene, CDR1 is MNHEY and CDR2 is SVGAGI. V gave up 5 bases and J gave up 1 base, with 11 bases separating them.

The genes are TRBV2 and TRBJ1-5, with D perhaps TRBD1 (6 bases). Germline CDR1 SNHLY, CDR2 FYNNEI. Trimming left V 5 bases short and J 0 bases short, with 14 bases between. This CDR3 region has 16 residues. CDR3 region: CASSPGGLYSNQPQHF. In nucleotides, the CDR3 is TGTGCCAGCAGTCCGGGGGGGCTCTATAGCAATCAGCCCCAGCATTTT.

In the case of this clone: Within the sample, other DNA sequences also encode this same CDR3. The chain is built from TRBV5-6 and TRBJ1-5, with D uncertain. This CDR3 is built from 13 residues. With 0 bases removed from V and 4 bases from J, the gap between germline ends came to 5 bases. Germline V gene lookup returns CDR1 SGHDT and CDR2 YYEEEE. The CDR3 loop reads CASSLGQNQPQHF. CDR3 in DNA: TGTGCCAGCAGCTTGGGGCAGAATCAGCCCCAGCATTTT.

The chain uses TRBV5-1 and TRBJ2-7, with 8 bases that match TRBD1. This CDR3 spans 15 amino acids. The V segment lost 6 bases and the J segment 3 bases; nucleotides outside the gene matches: 11. CDR1 is SGHRS and CDR2 is YFSETQ in the germline V gene. In DNA, the CDR3 is TGCGCCAGCACCCCTCAGGGGACAGGCCGCTACGAGCAGTACTTC. Translating it yields CASTPQGTGRYEQYF.